These T cell receptor beta chains were read from a single sample in a study of beta chain features in type 1 diabetes. Sequencing used immunoSEQ multiplex PCR; TCRdb keeps in-frame clones, though not all of them. The sample has approximately 600,000 clones; 9.5% to 15% are singletons. The sample consisted of naive CD4+ T cells from blood. Receptor source: a young man with type 1 diabetes. Both conserved end residues are part of each CDR3. Each record gives: D gene, V gene, clone size, J gene, CDR3 protein, CDR3 DNA. D genes are given only for firm matches. Some rows mark clone size as missing; the rest say once, few, many or name a class of expanded clone.

-	TRBV21-1	few	TRBJ2-1	CASSKPGQGRNEQFF	TGTGCCAGCAGCAAACCTGGACAGGGGCGGAATGAGCAGTTCTTC
TRBD2	TRBV5-4	few	TRBJ2-1	CASRLAGANNEQFF	TGTGCCAGCAGGTTAGCGGGGGCAAACAATGAGCAGTTCTTC
TRBD2	TRBV5-4	-	TRBJ2-3	CASSLTSGVGTDTQYF	TGTGCCAGCAGCTTGACTAGCGGGGTCGGCACAGATACGCAGTATTTT
-	TRBV7-9	-	TRBJ2-5	CASSLAQIETQYF	TGTGCCAGCAGCTTGGCTCAGATAGAGACCCAGTACTTC
-	TRBV27	-	TRBJ1-5	CASSLTGWGQPQHF	TGTGCCAGCAGTCTTACAGGGTGGGGCCAGCCCCAGCATTTT
TRBD2	TRBV30	-	TRBJ2-5	CAWRGLAAKEAQYF	TGTGCCTGGAGGGGACTAGCGGCCAAGGAGGCCCAGTACTTC
-	TRBV4-1	-	TRBJ2-3	CASSQSQGSTDTQYF	TGCGCCAGCAGCCAATCACAGGGATCCACAGATACGCAGTATTTT
TRBD1	TRBV5-1	-	TRBJ2-1	CASRSGTVYNEQFF	TGCGCCAGCAGATCCGGGACAGTTTACAATGAGCAGTTCTTC
TRBD1	TRBV29-1	few	TRBJ2-7	CSVTGGGNEQYF	TGCAGCGTCACAGGGGGCGGAAACGAGCAGTACTTC
-	TRBV5-1	many	TRBJ2-5	CASSLASGSKETQYF	TGCGCCAGCAGCTTGGCCTCGGGCAGCAAAGAGACCCAGTACTTC
-	TRBV10-3	few	TRBJ2-3	CAISNRADTQYF	TGTGCCATCAGTAACAGGGCTGATACGCAGTATTTT
-	TRBV5-1	-	TRBJ2-5	CASSFVSQGETQYF	TGCGCCAGCAGCTTCGTTTCCCAAGGAGAGACCCAGTACTTC
TRBD1	TRBV2	-	TRBJ1-5	CASSGGQGPLSNQPQHF	TGTGCCAGCAGTGGGGGACAGGGCCCTTTGAGCAATCAGCCCCAGCATTTT
-	TRBV4-2	few	TRBJ2-7	CASSQVLLSESSYEQYF	TGTGCCAGCAGCCAAGTCTTGTTGAGCGAAAGCTCCTACGAGCAGTACTTC
TRBD1	TRBV4-3	few	TRBJ1-4	CASSLNPGGPNEKLFF	TGCGCCAGCAGCCTAAACCCAGGGGGACCTAATGAAAAACTGTTTTTT
-	TRBV7-2	few	TRBJ2-1	CASSSPASRPYNEQFF	TGTGCCAGCAGCTCCCCCGCGAGCAGGCCCTACAATGAGCAGTTCTTC
-	TRBV29-1	few	TRBJ1-3	CSAVKWANSGNTIYF	TGCAGCGCCGTGAAGTGGGCAAACTCTGGAAACACCATATATTTT
-	TRBV18	-	TRBJ1-3	CASSGAGESSGNTIYF	TGTGCCAGCTCAGGTGCAGGTGAATCCTCTGGAAACACCATATATTTT
-	TRBV4-2	-	TRBJ2-7	CASSQGETYEQYF	TGTGCCAGCAGCCAAGGAGAGACCTACGAGCAGTACTTC
-	TRBV9	few	TRBJ1-6	CASSAGGRQDSPLHF	TGTGCCAGCAGCGCCGGAGGGAGACAAGATTCACCCCTCCACTTT
TRBD1	TRBV4-3	-	TRBJ1-2	CASSHRQGGYGYTF	TGCGCCAGCAGCCACCGACAGGGGGGCTATGGCTACACCTTC
-	TRBV7-2	-	TRBJ1-2	CASSLSPGMSYGYTF	TGTGCCAGCAGCTTATCCCCTGGGATGTCGTATGGCTACACCTTC
-	TRBV6-1	-	TRBJ1-2	CASSEVGYTF	TGTGCCAGCAGTGAAGTTGGCTACACCTTC
-	TRBV20-1	-	TRBJ2-7	CSASRAYEQYF	TGCAGTGCTAGTCGGGCCTACGAGCAGTACTTC
-	TRBV6-5	once	TRBJ2-7	CASSPRTNEQYF	TGTGCCAGCAGCCCCAGGACTAATGAGCAGTACTTC
-	TRBV7-8	few	TRBJ2-3	CASSLYGPPTDTQYF	TGTGCCAGCAGCTTATACGGGCCGCCGACAGATACGCAGTATTTT
-	TRBV4-3	-	TRBJ2-1	CASSQDENRAPLNEQFF	TGCGCCAGCAGCCAAGATGAGAACAGGGCCCCTCTGAATGAGCAGTTCTTC
TRBD2	TRBV19	few	TRBJ2-1	CASSKLGTSGVNEQFF	TGTGCCAGTAGTAAGTTGGGGACTAGCGGTGTCAATGAGCAGTTCTTC
-	TRBV29-1	-	TRBJ2-7	CSVEDFYEQYF	TGCAGCGTTGAAGACTTTTACGAGCAGTACTTC